The 22 T cell receptor beta chains in this list originate from one sample, sequenced in a study of control samples from healthy donors and cancer patients. The method was immunoSEQ multiplex PCR; TCRdb's version includes in-frame clones alone and lacks a portion of them. The data contain 210,000 or so clones, approximately 91% of them singletons. Sequenced: blood. The receptors come from a man aged 25-45 years in good health.

This clone came up once. The V gene is TRBV29-1, the J gene TRBJ2-1; tentative D call: TRBD2 (5 bases). Trimming took 6 bases from V and 4 from J, leaving 16 bases between them. This CDR3 contains 14 residues. Germline loops: CDR1 SQVTM, CDR2 ANQGSEA. The CDR3 loop is CSVRGKGKYNEQFF. In DNA, the CDR3 is TGCAGCGTGAGAGGGAAGGGAAAGTACAATGAGCAGTTCTTC.

The CDR3 region is CASTWDRSSYEQYF. CDR3 coding DNA: TGTGCCAGCACCTGGGACAGGAGCTCCTACGAGCAGTACTTC. This chain joins TRBV6-5 and TRBJ2-7; 8 bases line up with TRBD1. CDR1 MNHEY and CDR2 SVGAGI come from the germline V gene. This CDR3 has 14 residues. V lost 7 bases to trimming and J lost 0 bases; unmatched junction nucleotides: 5.

The V and J genes are TRBV5-1 and TRBJ2-2; no clear D. With 6 bases removed from V and 2 bases from J, the gap between germline ends came to 14 bases. This CDR3 has 15 amino acids. Germline V gene data show CDR1 as SGHRS and CDR2 as YFSETQ. In nucleotides, the CDR3 is TGCGCCAGCACTACGTCTGAACCCAACACCGGGGAGCTGTTTTTT. It encodes CASTTSEPNTGELFF. Together with reference TRBV5-1 and TRBJ2-2, the CDR3 gives the full variable domain: KAGVTQTPRYLIKTRGQQVTLSCSPISGHRSVSWYQQTPGQGLQFLFEYFSETQRNKGNFPGRFSGRQFSNSRSEMNVSTLELGDSALYLCASTTSEPNTGELFFGEGSRLTVL.

The gene calls are TRBV30 and TRBJ2-7, with D possibly being TRBD1 or TRBD2 (5 bases each). The V and J ends lost 5 bases and 3 bases respectively, with 8 bases between them. The CDR3 spans 11 residues. Germline V lookup: CDR1 GTSNPN, CDR2 SVGIG (reference sequence). The CDR3 nucleotides are TGTGCCTGGCAGGGAGACTACGAGCAGTACTTC. Translation gives CAWQGDYEQYF.

The CDR3 spells CASSSRGGAGANVLTF. The CDR3 coding sequence is TGTGCCAGCTCGTCACGCGGGGGAGCTGGGGCCAACGTCCTGACTTTC. The rearrangement links TRBV18 to TRBJ2-6; 7 nucleotides line up with TRBD2. CDR1 KGHSH and CDR2 LQKENI come from the germline V gene. The CDR3 runs to 16 residues. V lost 6 bases and J lost 2; bases outside the gene matches: 7.

V gene TRBV6-5 combines with J gene TRBJ1-2, with a possible D match to TRBD1 (5 bases). CDR3 length: 15 residues. The germline V and J ends were trimmed by 7 bases and 4 bases, with 19 bases remaining between them. The germline V gene encodes CDR1 MNHEY and CDR2 SVGAGI. CDR3 nucleotide sequence: TGTGCCAGCATCGGCGGGGCAGGGCGAGGCTATGGCTACACCTTC. It encodes CASIGGAGRGYGYTF.

V gene TRBV30 combines with J gene TRBJ1-2; maybe TRBD1 (5 bases). From germline, CDR1 is GTSNPN and CDR2 SVGIG (reference sequence). The CDR3 loop spans 14 amino acids. Trimming left V 0 bases short and J 8 bases short, with 16 bases between. CDR3 nucleotides: TGTGCCTGGAGTGTACAAGGCCAGGGCGGCGGCTACACCTTC. It translates to CAWSVQGQGGGYTF.

CDR3 loop: CASSSPGQGASGELFF. The CDR3 coding sequence is TGTGCCAGCAGCTCACCGGGACAGGGGGCATCCGGGGAGCTGTTTTTT. This chain uses TRBV5-6 with TRBJ2-2; TRBD1 aligns across 12 bases. The trim removed 3 bases at V and 6 bases at J, leaving 6 bases unmatched. The germline CDR1 and CDR2 sequences are SGHDT and YYEEEE. The CDR3 is 16 amino acids.

The chain employs TRBV6-5 and TRBJ1-4, with no clear D. There are 15 residues in the CDR3. The V gene's germline CDR1 is MNHEY and CDR2 SVGAGI. V was trimmed by 0 bases and J by 5 bases, leaving 10 bases between them. The CDR3 is CASSYSPGKNEKLFF. The CDR3, as DNA: TGTGCCAGCAGTTACTCGCCGGGGAAGAATGAAAAACTGTTTTTT.

This clone has only one observation. J is TRBJ2-1 and V is TRBV6-1; 7 bases agree with TRBD2. The CDR3 extends over 14 amino acids. Germline loops: CDR1 MNHNS, CDR2 SASEGT. Trimming removed 1 base from V and 3 bases from J; junction bases left unmatched: 0. CDR3 coding DNA: TGTGCCAGCAGTGAAGGCGGGGGCTACAATGAGCAGTTCTTC. As protein: CASSEGGGYNEQFF.

This sequence joins TRBV28 and TRBJ2-7; 8 bases map to TRBD2. Germline assignment: CDR1 MDHEN and CDR2 SYDVKM. This CDR3 is built from 14 residues. The junction had 8 bases not matched to a gene; V was cut back by 6 bases and J by 4 bases. Here the CDR3 DNA reads TGTGCCAGCAGCCGCGGGACTAGTTCATACGAGCAGTACTTC. Amino acid sequence: CASSRGTSSYEQYF.

The chain joins TRBV15 to TRBJ1-5, with 7 bases lining up with TRBD1. Trimming removed 5 bases from V and 1 base from J; junction bases left unmatched: 2. In germline, CDR1 is LNHNV, CDR2 YYDKDF (reference sequence). The CDR3 has 14 amino acids. The CDR3 DNA follows: TGTGCCACCAGCGGGGGACAGAGCAATCAGCCCCAGCATTTT. It yields the protein CATSGGQSNQPQHF.

The J gene is TRBJ1-6, the V gene TRBV3-1 (or the pseudogene TRBV3-2), with 8 bases fitting TRBD1. With 1 base clipped from V and 6 bases from J, the junction kept 2 bases outside the gene matches. The CDR3 loop spans 15 amino acids. Looked up from germline, CDR1 is LGHDT and CDR2 is YNNKEL (reference sequence). In nucleotides, the CDR3 is TGTGCCAGCAGCCAAGGGACAGGGCGTAATTCACCCCTCCACTTT. Residues: CASSQGTGRNSPLHF.

This clone has a single count. The genes are TRBV24-1 and TRBJ2-1, with 10 bases aligning to TRBD2. CDR1 is KGHDR and CDR2 is SFDVKD in the germline V gene. The CDR3 is 18 residues long. The J segment lost 4 bases and the V segment lost 3 bases, leaving 11 bases of the junction unmatched. CDR3: CATSDRRLLAGVYNEQFF. The CDR3 DNA sequence: TGTGCCACCAGTGATCGACGCCTTCTAGCGGGGGTGTACAATGAGCAGTTCTTC.

This chain links TRBV18 with TRBJ1-5; TRBD1 agrees at 7 bases. The CDR3 contains 16 residues. Germline assignment: CDR1 KGHSH and CDR2 LQKENI. With 2 bases clipped from V and 3 bases from J, the junction kept 7 bases outside the gene matches. The CDR3 is CASSPATGNDNQPQHF. The CDR3 coding sequence is TGTGCCAGCTCACCAGCGACAGGGAATGACAATCAGCCCCAGCATTTT.

V is TRBV6-5 and J is TRBJ2-5; D not resolved. This CDR3 has 13 residues. Deletions cut 6 bases from V and 5 bases from J, with 13 bases between. From germline, CDR1 is MNHEY and CDR2 SVGAGI. The CDR3 sequence: CASRQDLRETQYF. The CDR3 region has the DNA TGTGCCAGCAGGCAGGACCTCCGGGAGACCCAGTACTTC.

This CDR3 is CASTQAGSPGAQYF. The CDR3 nucleotides are TGTGCCAGTACCCAAGCGGGGTCCCCCGGGGCGCAGTATTTT. The chain recombines TRBV19 with TRBJ2-3, with 7 bases matching TRBD2. The CDR3 contains 14 residues. Germline V gene lookup returns CDR1 LNHDA and CDR2 SQIVND (reference sequence). The trim removed 7 bases at V and 10 bases at J, leaving 14 bases unmatched.

This clone appeared once. This rearrangement joins TRBV2 to TRBJ2-7, with 10 bases fitting TRBD1. The V gene's germline CDR1 is SNHLY and CDR2 FYNNEI. This CDR3 comprises 15 residues. V was pared by 6 bases and J by 1 base, with 6 bases of the junction left unmatched. CDR3 bases: TGTGCCAGCAGGGAGGGACAGGGGTCTTCCTACGAGCAGTACTTC. Amino acid sequence: CASREGQGSSYEQYF.

The chain couples TRBV30 to TRBJ1-3; tentative D call: TRBD1 (5 bases). This CDR3 is 13 amino acids long. V was shortened by 5 bases and J by 0 bases, with 8 bases between the two germline ends. Germline CDR1 is GTSNPN and CDR2 is SVGIG (reference sequence). Written as DNA, the CDR3 is TGTGCCTGGGACAGTGGCTCTGGAAACACCATATATTTT. Residues: CAWDSGSGNTIYF.

This rearrangement joins TRBV7-9 to TRBJ2-4; a possible D gene is TRBD2 (6 bases). V lost 5 bases, J lost 7 bases, and 21 bases lay in between. CDR3 length: 16 amino acids. Germline values: CDR1 SEHNR, CDR2 FQNEAQ (reference sequence). CDR3 region: CASSPGDGKGKNIQYF. CDR3 coding DNA: TGTGCCAGCAGCCCGGGGGACGGGAAGGGTAAGAACATTCAGTACTTC.

This chain joins TRBV7-2 and TRBJ2-3, with a possible D match to TRBD2 (7 bases). Germline V lookup: CDR1 SGHTA, CDR2 FQGNSA. The CDR3 is 14 amino acids. The V end was cut by 4 bases, the J end by 3 bases, with 11 bases between. Here the CDR3 reads CASSYGGATDTQYF. For the CDR3, the DNA is TGTGCCAGCAGCTATGGGGGGGCTACAGATACGCAGTATTTT.

The V and J genes are TRBV27 and TRBJ1-6; 9 bases align to TRBD1. The CDR3 totals 16 residues. Germline lookup yields CDR1 MNHEY and CDR2 SMNVEV (reference sequence). V trimming: 7 bases; J trimming: 9 bases; junction bases outside the gene matches: 13. CDR3 region: CASKSQDRGFGSPLHF. CDR3 sequence (DNA): TGTGCCAGCAAGTCCCAGGACAGGGGATTCGGTTCACCCCTCCACTTT.